Listed below are T cell receptor beta chains from one sample, sequenced in a study of cytomegalovirus exposure and HLA in healthy donors. Profiled with immunoSEQ multiplex PCR; TCRdb holds only in-frame clones, not every one. The table lists more than 150,000 clones, 82% of them singletons. The material sequenced was PBMCs. The receptors stem from a man between 35 and 55 years old in good health and CMV-seronegative. The CDR3 runs from the conserved cysteine through the conserved F or W. Each record gives: D gene, clone size, J gene, V gene, CDR3 protein, CDR3 DNA. A D gene is named only where the DNA matches it firmly. Clone size is given for some rows only: seen once, a few or many times, or a class if the clone is expanded.

NA	NA	TRBJ2-7	TRBV27	CASSFRVEGSYEQYF	TGTGCCAGCAGTTTCAGAGTTGAGGGCTCCTACGAGCAGTACTTC
TRBD2	few	TRBJ2-1	TRBV7-3	CASSLLLAGGADEQFF	TGTGCCAGCAGCTTACTACTAGCGGGGGGGGCGGATGAGCAGTTCTTC
NA	NA	TRBJ1-1	TRBV15	CATSRDQEGRETEAFF	TGTGCCACCAGCAGAGATCAAGAGGGAAGAGAGACTGAAGCTTTCTTT
NA	NA	TRBJ2-3	TRBV6-5	CASSYTAQDTQYF	TGTGCCAGCAGTTACACAGCCCAAGATACGCAGTATTTT
TRBD1	NA	TRBJ1-5	TRBV10-3	CAISRQGSNQPQHF	TGTGCCATCAGCCGACAGGGTAGCAATCAGCCCCAGCATTTT
TRBD1	once	TRBJ2-7	TRBV6-5	CASGQGAVYEQYF	TGTGCCAGTGGACAGGGGGCTGTATACGAGCAGTACTTC
TRBD1	NA	TRBJ1-2	TRBV4-1	CASSQYEDRVVRGDGYTF	TGCGCCAGCAGCCAGTATGAGGACAGGGTTGTAAGAGGTGATGGCTACACCTTC
NA	NA	TRBJ1-2	TRBV20-1	CSARPAEGYTF	TGCAGTGCTAGGCCTGCGGAGGGCTACACCTTC
TRBD2	NA	TRBJ2-7	TRBV5-4	CASSRLTSGSSYEQYF	TGTGCCAGCAGCAGACTCACTAGCGGGAGTTCCTACGAGCAGTACTTC
NA	NA	TRBJ1-5	TRBV28	CASSPRHSGYSNQPQHF	TGTGCCAGCAGTCCTCGCCACAGTGGATATAGCAATCAGCCCCAGCATTTT
TRBD1	NA	TRBJ2-2	TRBV12-5	CASRETGANTGELFF	TGTGCTAGTAGAGAGACAGGGGCCAACACCGGGGAGCTGTTTTTT
NA	NA	TRBJ2-7	TRBV9	CASSVVAGGEQYF	TGTGCCAGCAGCGTAGTAGCAGGCGGGGAGCAGTACTTC
TRBD1	NA	TRBJ2-3	TRBV5-8	CASSLRQGLGDTQYF	TGTGCCAGCAGCTTAAGACAGGGGTTAGGAGATACGCAGTATTTT
NA	NA	TRBJ2-1	TRBV19	CASSAQGSYNEQFF	TGTGCCAGTAGCGCCCAGGGGAGCTACAATGAGCAGTTCTTC
NA	once	TRBJ2-6	TRBV7-2	CASSSRSGANVLTF	TGTGCCAGCAGCTCCCGCTCTGGGGCCAACGTCCTGACTTTC
NA	NA	TRBJ2-7	TRBV15	CATSREGGAYEQYF	TGTGCCACCAGCAGAGAAGGCGGGGCCTACGAGCAGTACTTC
NA	NA	TRBJ2-5	TRBV9	CASSVRGFQETQYF	TGTGCCAGCAGCGTACGAGGGTTCCAAGAGACCCAGTACTTC
TRBD1	NA	TRBJ2-7	TRBV2	CASSSGTGTGYEQYF	TGTGCCAGCAGTTCCGGGACAGGAACTGGGTACGAGCAGTACTTC
NA	few	TRBJ1-1	TRBV6-5	CASSYRGTANTEAFF	TGTGCCAGCAGTTACCGGGGGACGGCGAACACTGAAGCTTTCTTT
TRBD1	NA	TRBJ1-4	TRBV7-2	CASRQTGGSEKLFF	TGTGCCAGCAGGCAGACAGGGGGCAGTGAAAAACTGTTTTTT